These T cell receptor beta chains were read from a single sample in a study of blood T cell repertoires in COVID-19. The data were produced by immunoSEQ multiplex PCR, yet TCRdb's version contains in-frame clones alone and is incomplete. Here the sample spans approximately 43,000 clones, roughly four fifths being singletons. Sequenced: peripheral blood. The source is a man in his forties or fifties with active or convalescent COVID-19. CDR3s include the opening cysteine and the closing phenylalanine or tryptophan.

V: TRBV6-5
CDR3: CASRSTGTDLFEQYF

V: TRBV30
CDR3: CAWSVSGAPNQPQHF

V: TRBV5-1
CDR3: CATTRGGQGNTEAFF

V: TRBV19
CDR3: CASSMGGRAYNEQFF

V: TRBV25-1
CDR3: CASSESGTAGNTIYF

V: TRBV5-8
CDR3: CASSFQGGPYEQYF

V: TRBV5-4
CDR3: CASSPGTTQETQYF

V: TRBV29-1
CDR3: CSVVLGKMNTEAFF

V: TRBV4-2
CDR3: CASSQDQGSGRGIGELFF

V: TRBV11-2
CDR3: CASSFRTGSLYEQYF

V: TRBV27
CDR3: CASSLLGGTSGVSSYEQYF

V: TRBV5-6
CDR3: CASRLASYGYTF

V: TRBV5-4
CDR3: CASSPSGAVAGELFF

V: TRBV7-2
CDR3: CASSLDPLQGIPGYTF

V: TRBV5-4
CDR3: CASSLGWDSSSYNEQFF

V: TRBV3-1/TRBV3-2
CDR3: CASSRTLGPQGARTEAFF

V: TRBV3-1/TRBV3-2
CDR3: CASSPQGVTNTEAFF